This paragraph reports one TCR beta chain. Its antigen is unidentified. Germline lookup yields CDR1 SGHTA and CDR2 FQGNSA. CDR3 length: 15 residues. Between the trimmed V and J ends, which lost 0 bases and 4 bases, there was a span of 12 bases. The data originate from a study of Graves' ophthalmopathy and Graves' hyperthyroidism. General study findings and limits: The model predicted progression of ophthalmopathy with a sensitivity of roughly 70%, and its specificity was approximately 77%.

RNA transcripts yielded amplified TCR beta CDR3 regions. An opening RT-PCR round employed HTBI primers and preceded a second-round multiplex PCR. TCRdb analysed the multiplex PCR reads with MiXCR anew, one entry per CDR3 protein. The table has around 1.1 million distinct CDR3 sequences, less than 45% seen once. This TCR was sampled from an adult man with Graves' hyperthyroidism. V and J are TRBV7-2 and TRBJ1-1; weak D call: TRBD1 (6 bases). Source material: peripheral blood or thyroid tissue (not recorded which). CDR3 loop: CASSLALRGRTEAFF. CDR3 DNA sequence: TGTGCCAGCAGCTTAGCGCTACGGGGGCGCACTGAAGCTTTCTTT.